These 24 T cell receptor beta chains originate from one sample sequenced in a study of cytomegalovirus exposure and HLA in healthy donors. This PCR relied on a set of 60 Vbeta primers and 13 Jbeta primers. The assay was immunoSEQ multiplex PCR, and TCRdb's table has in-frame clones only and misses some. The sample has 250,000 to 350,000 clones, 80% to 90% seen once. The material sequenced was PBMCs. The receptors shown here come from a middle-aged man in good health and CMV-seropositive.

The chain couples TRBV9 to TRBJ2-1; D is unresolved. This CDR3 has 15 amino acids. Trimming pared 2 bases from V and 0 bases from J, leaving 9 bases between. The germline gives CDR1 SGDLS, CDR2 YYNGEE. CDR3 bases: TGTGCCAGCAGCGTCGCGTTGAGCTCCTACAATGAGCAGTTCTTC. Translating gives CASSVALSSYNEQFF.

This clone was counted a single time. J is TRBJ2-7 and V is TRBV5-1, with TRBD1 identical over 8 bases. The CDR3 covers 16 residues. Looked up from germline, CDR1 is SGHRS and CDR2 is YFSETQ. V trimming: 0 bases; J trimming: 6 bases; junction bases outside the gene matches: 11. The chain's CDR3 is CASSLEGQGSTREQYF. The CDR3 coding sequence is TGCGCCAGCAGCTTGGAAGGACAGGGATCCACCCGCGAGCAGTACTTC.

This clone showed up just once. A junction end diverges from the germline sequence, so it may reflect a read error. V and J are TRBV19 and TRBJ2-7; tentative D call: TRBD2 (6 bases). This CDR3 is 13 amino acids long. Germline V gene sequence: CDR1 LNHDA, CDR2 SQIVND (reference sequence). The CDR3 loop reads CASSRWDSNEQYF. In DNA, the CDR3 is TGTGCCAGTAGTCGATGGGACTCCAACGAGCAGTACTTC.

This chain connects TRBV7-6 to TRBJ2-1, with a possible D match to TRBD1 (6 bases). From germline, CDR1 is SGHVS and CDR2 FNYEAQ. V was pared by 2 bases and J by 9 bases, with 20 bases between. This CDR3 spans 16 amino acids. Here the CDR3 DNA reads TGTGCCAGCAGCTTAAGTATGACAGGAGGCTTGGGTGAGCAGTTCTTC. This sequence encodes CASSLSMTGGLGEQFF.

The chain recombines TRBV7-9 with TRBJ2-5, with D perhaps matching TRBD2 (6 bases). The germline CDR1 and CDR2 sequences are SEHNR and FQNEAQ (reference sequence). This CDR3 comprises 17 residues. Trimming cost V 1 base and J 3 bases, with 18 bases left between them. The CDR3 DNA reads TGTGCCAGCAGCTTAGGGGTCGGGGGTACAGGTGAAGAGACCCAGTACTTC. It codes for CASSLGVGGTGEETQYF.

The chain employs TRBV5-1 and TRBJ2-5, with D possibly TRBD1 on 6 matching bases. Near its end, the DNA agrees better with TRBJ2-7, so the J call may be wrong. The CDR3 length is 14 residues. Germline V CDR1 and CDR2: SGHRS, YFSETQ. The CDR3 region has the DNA TGCGCCAGCAGCACGGACAGACCCTCCTACGAGCAGTACTTC. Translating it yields CASSTDRPSYEQYF.

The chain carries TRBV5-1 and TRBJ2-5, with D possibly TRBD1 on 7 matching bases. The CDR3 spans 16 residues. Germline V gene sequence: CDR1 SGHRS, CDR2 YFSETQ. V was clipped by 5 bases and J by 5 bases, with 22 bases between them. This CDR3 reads CASSSTTGRGVETQYF. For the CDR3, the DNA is TGCGCCAGCAGTTCCACGACAGGGCGCGGGGTGGAGACCCAGTACTTC.

This chain's CDR3 is CSVGRPAGVFRDEQFF. CDR3 DNA sequence: TGCAGCGTTGGTCGGCCAGCGGGAGTTTTCAGGGATGAGCAGTTCTTC. The chain couples TRBV29-1 to TRBJ2-1; 8 bases line up with TRBD2. Germline values: CDR1 SQVTM, CDR2 ANQGSEA. J gave up 8 bases and V 4 bases, and 16 bases lay outside the gene matches. The CDR3 has 16 amino acids.

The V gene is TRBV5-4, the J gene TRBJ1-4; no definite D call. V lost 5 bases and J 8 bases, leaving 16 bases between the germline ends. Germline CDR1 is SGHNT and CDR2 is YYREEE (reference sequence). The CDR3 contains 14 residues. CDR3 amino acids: CASRPEGTSEKLFF. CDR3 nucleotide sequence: TGTGCCAGCAGACCGGAGGGCACTAGCGAAAAACTGTTTTTT. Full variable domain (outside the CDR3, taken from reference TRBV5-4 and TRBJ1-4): ETGVTQSPTHLIKTRGQQVTLRCSSQSGHNTVSWYQQALGQGPQFIFQYYREEENGRGNFPPRFSGLQFPNYSSELNVNALELDDSALYLCASRPEGTSEKLFFGSGTQLSVL.

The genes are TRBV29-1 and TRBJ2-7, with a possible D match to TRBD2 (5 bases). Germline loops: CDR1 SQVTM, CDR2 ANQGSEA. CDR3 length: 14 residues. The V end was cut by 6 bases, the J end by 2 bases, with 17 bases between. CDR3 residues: CSVQSRRLPYEQYF. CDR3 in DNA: TGCAGCGTCCAATCGAGGAGGCTACCCTACGAGCAGTACTTC.

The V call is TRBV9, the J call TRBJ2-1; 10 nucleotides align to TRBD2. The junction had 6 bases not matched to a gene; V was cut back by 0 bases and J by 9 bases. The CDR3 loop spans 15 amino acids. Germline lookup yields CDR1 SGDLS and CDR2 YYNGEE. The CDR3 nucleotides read TGTGCCAGCAGCGTAGGTCTAGCGGGAGCCAGTGAGCAGTTCTTC. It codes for CASSVGLAGASEQFF.

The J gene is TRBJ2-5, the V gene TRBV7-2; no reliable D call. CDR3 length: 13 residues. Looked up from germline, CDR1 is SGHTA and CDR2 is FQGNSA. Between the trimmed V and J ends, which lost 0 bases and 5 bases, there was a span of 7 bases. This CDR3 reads CASSLAHGETQYF. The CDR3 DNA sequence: TGTGCCAGCAGCTTAGCGCACGGGGAGACCCAGTACTTC.

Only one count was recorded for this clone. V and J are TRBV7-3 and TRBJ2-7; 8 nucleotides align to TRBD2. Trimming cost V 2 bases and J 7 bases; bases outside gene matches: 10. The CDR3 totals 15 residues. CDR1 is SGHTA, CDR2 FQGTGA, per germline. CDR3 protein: CASSLLPGGPGEQYF. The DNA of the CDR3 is TGTGCCAGCAGCTTACTACCGGGAGGGCCGGGGGAGCAGTACTTC.

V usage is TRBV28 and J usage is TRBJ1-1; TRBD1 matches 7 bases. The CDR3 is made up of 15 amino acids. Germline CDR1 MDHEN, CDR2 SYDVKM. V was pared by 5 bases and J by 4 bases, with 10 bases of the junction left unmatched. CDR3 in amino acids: CASSPPMAGGTEAFF. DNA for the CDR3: TGTGCCAGCAGTCCTCCGATGGCAGGGGGCACTGAAGCTTTCTTT.

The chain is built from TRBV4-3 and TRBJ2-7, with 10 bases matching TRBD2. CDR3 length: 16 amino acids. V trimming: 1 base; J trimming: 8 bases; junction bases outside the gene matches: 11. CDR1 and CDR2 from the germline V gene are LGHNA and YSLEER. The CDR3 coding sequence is TGCGCCAGCAGCCAAGGAGAGCGGGAGGGCCGACGCCAGCAGTACTTC. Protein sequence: CASSQGEREGRRQQYF.

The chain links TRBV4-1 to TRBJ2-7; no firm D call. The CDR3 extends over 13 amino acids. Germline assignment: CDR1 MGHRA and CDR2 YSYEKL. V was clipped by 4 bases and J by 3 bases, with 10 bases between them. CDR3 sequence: CASSPIIHYEQYF. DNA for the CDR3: TGCGCCAGCAGCCCCATCATACACTACGAGCAGTACTTC.

CDR3 in DNA: TGCGCCAGCAGCTTGGAGCGGGGGAAACGGGGCAATGAGCAGTTCTTC. Protein product: CASSLERGKRGNEQFF. The chain uses TRBV5-1 and TRBJ2-1, with TRBD2 matching 8 bases. The CDR3 contains 16 residues. The V gene end was trimmed by 0 bases and the J gene end by 6 bases; junction bases not matched to a gene: 8. Germline-derived CDR1 and CDR2 are SGHRS and YFSETQ. Using reference TRBV5-1 and TRBJ2-1 for the parts outside the CDR3, the full variable domain is KAGVTQTPRYLIKTRGQQVTLSCSPISGHRSVSWYQQTPGQGLQFLFEYFSETQRNKGNFPGRFSGRQFSNSRSEMNVSTLELGDSALYLCASSLERGKRGNEQFFGPGTRLTVL.

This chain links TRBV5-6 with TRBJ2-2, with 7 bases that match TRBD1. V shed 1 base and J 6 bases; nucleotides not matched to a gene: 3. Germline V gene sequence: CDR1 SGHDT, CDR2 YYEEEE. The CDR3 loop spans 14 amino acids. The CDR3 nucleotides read TGTGCCAGCAGCTTGAGACAGGGTCCCGGGGAGCTGTTTTTT. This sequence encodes CASSLRQGPGELFF.

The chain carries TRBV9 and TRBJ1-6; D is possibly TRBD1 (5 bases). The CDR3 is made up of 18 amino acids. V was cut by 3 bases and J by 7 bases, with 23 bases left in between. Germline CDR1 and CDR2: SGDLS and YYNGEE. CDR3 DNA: TGTGCCAGCAGCGCCAGAAAGACAGAATCAGGAAGAAATTCACCCCTCCACTTT. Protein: CASSARKTESGRNSPLHF.

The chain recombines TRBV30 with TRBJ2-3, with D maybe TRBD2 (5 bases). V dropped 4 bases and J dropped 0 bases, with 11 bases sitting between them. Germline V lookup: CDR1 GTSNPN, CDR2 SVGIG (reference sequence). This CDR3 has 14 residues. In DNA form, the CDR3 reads TGTGCCTGGAAGACTACCACAAGCACAGATACGCAGTATTTT. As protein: CAWKTTTSTDTQYF.

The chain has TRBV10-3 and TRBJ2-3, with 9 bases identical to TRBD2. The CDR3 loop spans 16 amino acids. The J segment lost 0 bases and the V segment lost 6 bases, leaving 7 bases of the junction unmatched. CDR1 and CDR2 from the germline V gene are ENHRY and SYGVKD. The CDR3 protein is CAISPTSGSSTDTQYF. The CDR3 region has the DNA TGTGCCATCAGCCCGACTAGCGGTAGTAGCACAGATACGCAGTATTTT.

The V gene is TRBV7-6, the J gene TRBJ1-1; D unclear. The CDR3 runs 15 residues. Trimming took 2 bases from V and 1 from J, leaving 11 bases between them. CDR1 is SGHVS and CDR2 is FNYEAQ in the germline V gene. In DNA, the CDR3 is TGTGCCAGCAGCTTAAGCGCAAAACCGAACACTGAAGCTTTCTTT. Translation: CASSLSAKPNTEAFF.

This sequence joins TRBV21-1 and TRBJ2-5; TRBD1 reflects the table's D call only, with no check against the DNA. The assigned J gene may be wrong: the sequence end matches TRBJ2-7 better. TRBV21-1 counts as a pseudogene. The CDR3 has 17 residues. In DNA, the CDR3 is TGTGCCTCGAAGGGAACAGCCCAAAACCAGGGGTCCTACGAGCAGTACTTC. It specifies CASKGTAQNQGSYEQYF.

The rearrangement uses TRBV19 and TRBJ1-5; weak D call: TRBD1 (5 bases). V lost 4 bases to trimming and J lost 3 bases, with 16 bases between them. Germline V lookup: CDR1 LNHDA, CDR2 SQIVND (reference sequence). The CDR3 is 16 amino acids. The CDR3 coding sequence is TGTGCCAGTAGTAGATCGACAGATAGGTCCAATCAGCCCCAGCATTTT. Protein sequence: CASSRSTDRSNQPQHF.